The source of this TCR beta chain is a study of blood T cells in healthy people across ages (dated by TCRdb to the mid-2010s). The study in broad terms: In model experiments, template switching captured roughly one uniquely barcoded TCR beta cDNA molecule for every two T cells. The study measured age-related changes in TCR beta repertoire diversity using deep sequencing normalized with unique cDNA molecular identifiers. Donors were grouped into four age groups: young (average 16 years), middle-aged (roughly 40), aged (roughly 62) and long-lived (just over 80). To avoid experimental bias, donors of different ages were randomly spread across the sequencing lanes. For two donors (one aged 18 to 29 and one aged 80 or older), the study analyzed two additional independent replicas of 1 million unique cDNA reads from the same blood draw. The study at large found these results: Total diversity estimates from one million sequenced T cells were considered lower bounds and underestimates. Bulk unsorted PBMC profiling prevented conclusive comparison of naive and antigen-experienced compartments. Observed TCR beta diversity per million T cells fell roughly linearly with age, and a significant reduction was already apparent by age roughly 40. Compared with the aged group, the long-lived group had more naive CD4+ T cells, fewer expanded clones and increased TCR diversity, a pattern suggesting age selection. Observed TCR beta diversity correlated strongly with the percentage of naive T cells measured by flow cytometry. Because donor CMV infection status was unknown, age-related changes in expanded clonotypes were potentially confounded.

V is pruned by 4 bases and J by 3 bases, leaving 5 bases of the junction without a gene match. There are 15 amino acids in the CDR3, from cysteine to phenylalanine inclusive. Only the CDR3 DNA stays, 45 bases, in frame from base 1. According to the germline V gene, CDR1 reads SGHRS and CDR2 reads YFSETQ. Systemically healthy Caucasian individuals from Russia, over 30 in total and aged roughly 6 to 100 years, were included as donors. Ten milliliters of peripheral blood were drawn from each donor into EDTA-treated Vacutainer tubes. Ficoll-Paque density-gradient centrifugation was used to isolate PBMCs, with at least 7 million obtained per sample. Total RNA was extracted from PBMCs with Trizol reagent, with at least 5.5 micrograms obtained per sample. For every donor, an aliquot of PBMCs went through flow cytometry to measure the percentages of naive CD45RAhigh/CD27high T cells. Libraries came from 5' RACE. Sequencing relied on an Illumina HiSeq 2500. A second roughly 7 to 11 cycle PCR used a sample-barcoded 5' primer and a J-beta primer mix. A unique molecular identifier was introduced onto each TCR beta cDNA molecule by a template-switch 5' adaptor carrying 12 random nucleotides. Each sample yielded at least 2.5 million CDR3-containing paired-end reads. All of the RNA was converted into first-strand cDNA using the Mint cDNA synthesis kit, with a TRBC-specific oligonucleotide serving as the primer. All cDNA was treated with uracil-DNA glycosylase and then went through a first 18-cycle PCR with the universal primers M1SS and BC2_uni_R. As for how the authors treated the data: For normalization, 1 million high-quality reads, each with a distinct molecular identifier, were randomly selected from each sample. Instead of being binned into consensus sequences, reads that shared molecular identifiers were thrown out. MiTCR, with a Q25 quality threshold and the strictest error-elimination algorithm, was used for CDR3 identification, clonotype clustering and error correction. A nonparametric unseen species model with Euler transformation was used to estimate a lower bound on total TCR beta diversity. TCRdb's own reprocessing of the public reads used fastp at Q25 and MiXCR and kept productive beta chains. Every entry covers one CDR3 protein and lists the most common genes and DNA from its rows. Here the V and J calls rest on TCRdb's processing, not on the authors' analysis. For this sample the table gives 920,000 or so distinct CDR3 sequences, of which 35% to 55% were detected only once. The top ten constitute approximately 20% of the sample.

Notes on this clonotype: It has no known antigen specificity. Base qualities are not at hand, and no much larger clone is one base apart.

The receptor chain draws on TRBV5-1 and TRBJ2-1, and 9 junction bases match TRBD2. Sequencing was carried out using blood. The sequence was obtained from a woman aged 55-70 years in good health. In nucleotide form, the sequence is TGCGCCAGCAGCCATAGCGGGAGTGTCTACAATGAGCAGTTCTTC. Its translation is CASSHSGSVYNEQFF.